This TCR beta chain was captured in a study of metastatic and nonmetastatic thyroid tumors. In the study overall: Repertoires of blood and of tissue (tumor or nodule) from malignant and benign thyroid patients were compared. Regarding the study as a whole: Malignant tumors reportedly showed significantly higher TCR beta diversity than benign nodules in both blood and tumor.

In this sample, this clone turned up once. The antigen is not known. No treatment of any kind had been given to any patient before thyroid surgery. Germline CDR1 is KGHSH and CDR2 is LQKENI. This CDR3 is built from 16 residues. Deletions cut 1 base from V and 0 bases from J, with 13 bases between. Via MiXCR, TCRdb re-called the PCR reads. The repertoire holds tens of thousands of clones, with less than 25% as singletons. The rearrangement joins TRBV18 to TRBJ2-7, with TRBD2 as a possible D gene (6 bases). The material sequenced was tumor tissue. This clonotype originated in a female donor with papillary thyroid cancer or a benign thyroid nodule (not recorded which). Some clones in this sample may be carry-over from other donors' samples. The CDR3 nucleotides are TGTGCCAGCTCACCACGATCGGGGAGGAACTCCTACGAGCAGTACTTC. Protein: CASSPRSGRNSYEQYF.